Listed below are T cell receptor beta chains from one sample, sequenced in a study of CD8 T cells in Susac syndrome. TCRdb itself ran the immunoSEQ multiplex PCR reads through MiXCR, one entry per CDR3 protein. The sample holds around 300,000 distinct CDR3 sequences, 75% to 85% seen once. Sample: CD8+ T cells from PBMCs. All receptors derive from a human donor with multiple sclerosis. Each CDR3 is given with its conserved first and last residue. D genes are given only for firm matches. The size entry is marked missing in some rows and otherwise reads once, few, many or a size class.

D	V	size	J	DNA	CDR3
TRBD2	TRBV7-9	.	TRBJ2-4	TGTGCCAGCAGCCTGGGGACTAGCGGGACGGTAGCCAAAAACATTCAGTACTTC	CASSLGTSGTVAKNIQYF
.	TRBV15	.	TRBJ1-6	TGTGCCACCAGCAGAGGGGTCGAGAGCTCCTATAATTCACCCCTCCACTTT	CATSRGVESSYNSPLHF
.	TRBV15	.	TRBJ1-3	TGTGCCACCAGCGATCCGGGGGTGAGCCCAACTTTCTCTGGAAACACCATATATTTT	CATSDPGVSPTFSGNTIYF
.	TRBV29-1	.	TRBJ1-1	TGCAGCGTTGCTGACAGGACCGAAAGGGGAAACACTGAAGCTTTCTTT	CSVADRTERGNTEAFF
.	TRBV20-1	.	TRBJ2-1	TGCAGTGCTAGAGATTATCTTGGGGAGCAGTTCTTC	CSARDYLGEQFF
TRBD1	TRBV28	.	TRBJ2-1	TGTGCCAGCAGTTTAAGGGTTTTGGGACAGGGTGATAATGAGCAGTTCTTC	CASSLRVLGQGDNEQFF
.	TRBV4-3	.	TRBJ2-7	TGCGCCAGCAGCCAAGTGTGGGGCAGCTCCTACGAGCAGTACTTC	CASSQVWGSSYEQYF
TRBD1	TRBV15	.	TRBJ2-7	TGTGCCACCAGCGCCCGGGACAGGGGGCTCGAGCAGTACTTC	CATSARDRGLEQYF
.	TRBV4-3	.	TRBJ2-6	TGCGCCAGCAGCCAAGGGTCAGGGGTAGGCAACGTCCTGACTTTC	CASSQGSGVGNVLTF
.	TRBV30	.	TRBJ2-7	TGTGCCTGGAGTATCTCAGTCTCCTACGAGCAGTACTTC	CAWSISVSYEQYF
.	TRBV6-1	few	TRBJ1-2	TGTGCCACCAAGGAAGGCATCTATGGCTACACCTTC	CATKEGIYGYTF
TRBD2	TRBV11-2	.	TRBJ2-5	TGTGCCAGCACCGGGACTAGTATGGAGACCCAGTACTTC	CASTGTSMETQYF
.	TRBV28	.	TRBJ2-7	TGTGCCAGCAGTTTACGGGGGGCACCGACCTACGAGCAGTACTTC	CASSLRGAPTYEQYF
.	TRBV11-3	.	TRBJ2-1	TGTGCCAGCAGCTCGCGCACCCTTCGGGACACTCTTCCGGATGAGCAGTTCTTC	CASSSRTLRDTLPDEQFF
.	TRBV28	.	TRBJ1-5	TGTGCCAGCAGTCACGCGGACACCTCACTATATAGCAATCAGCCCCAGCATTTT	CASSHADTSLYSNQPQHF
.	TRBV19	.	TRBJ2-5	TGTGCCAGTAGTCAGCCCGGGATCGAAGAGACCCAGTACTTC	CASSQPGIEETQYF
.	TRBV30	.	TRBJ1-4	TGTGCCTGGCCCCCCCCGAAGGCTCTGCGGAGTAATGAAAAACTGTTTTTT	CAWPPPKALRSNEKLFF
TRBD1	TRBV30	.	TRBJ2-3	TGTGCCTGGTTTCGACCAGGGACAGCTAGCACAGATACGCAGTATTTT	CAWFRPGTASTDTQYF
.	TRBV18	.	TRBJ1-1	TGTGCCAGCTCATGGAACGCGAACACTGAAGCTTTCTTT	CASSWNANTEAFF
TRBD1	TRBV13	.	TRBJ1-2	TGTGCCAGCAGCGGCTGGGACAGGGTAAACTATGGCTACACCTTC	CASSGWDRVNYGYTF
TRBD1	TRBV19	.	TRBJ1-2	TGTGCCAGTACCTCGGGACAGGTCGACGGCTACACCTTC	CASTSGQVDGYTF
TRBD2	TRBV19	.	TRBJ2-3	TGTGCCAGTAGCTCTCGGGAGGGAAGCACAGATACGCAGTATTTT	CASSSREGSTDTQYF
.	TRBV4-1	.	TRBJ2-1	TGCGCCAGCAGTCCTCAGGGGGGCCCCTACAATGAGCAGTTCTTC	CASSPQGGPYNEQFF
TRBD2	TRBV7-9	.	TRBJ2-3	TGTGCCAGCAGCCCAACGGGGGTAGCGGGATTGATAACGCAGTATTTT	CASSPTGVAGLITQYF
.	TRBV12-3/TRBV12-4	.	TRBJ1-1	TGTGCCAGCAGTTTCATTGGCCCGGGACCGGCGAACACTGAAGCTTTCTTT	CASSFIGPGPANTEAFF
.	TRBV4-1	once	TRBJ1-1	TGCGCCAGCAGCCCTCAAGAACAGGGATGGACTGAAGCTTTCTTT	CASSPQEQGWTEAFF
.	TRBV6-1	few	TRBJ2-1	TGTGCCAGCAGTCTTTCCATTTACCTTAATGAGCAGTTCTTC	CASSLSIYLNEQFF
.	TRBV19	.	TRBJ1-4	TGTGCCAGTTCCCCCAGGAGAGAAAAACTGTTTTTT	CASSPRREKLFF
.	TRBV7-9	.	TRBJ1-5	TGTGCCAGCAGCGACGGAGTAATCGGAAGCCAGCCCCAGCATTTT	CASSDGVIGSQPQHF
TRBD1	TRBV11-2	.	TRBJ1-2	TGTGCCAGCAGGCCACCGGGACAGGGGTACTATGGCTACACCTTC	CASRPPGQGYYGYTF
.	TRBV3-1	.	TRBJ1-4	TGTGCCAGCAGTCCAGAAGCAACTAATGAAAAACTGTTTTTT	CASSPEATNEKLFF
.	TRBV28	.	TRBJ1-1	TGTGCCAGCAGTTTACTCCGGTACACTGAAGCTTTCTTT	CASSLLRYTEAFF
TRBD1	TRBV4-3	.	TRBJ2-1	TGCGCCAGCAGCCACGAGGACAGGGGCCCCCGAGGTGAGCAGTTCTTC	CASSHEDRGPRGEQFF
TRBD2	TRBV29-1	.	TRBJ2-1	TGCAGCGTCGTACCTACTAGCGGGAGCCGCAATGAGCAGTTCTTC	CSVVPTSGSRNEQFF
TRBD1	TRBV7-9	.	TRBJ1-4	TGTGCCAGCAGCCATTCAGGACAGGGAAGGAATGAAAAACTGTTTTTT	CASSHSGQGRNEKLFF
TRBD2	TRBV7-6	.	TRBJ2-3	TGTGCCAGCAGCTTAGTTCTCGGCGGGAGGGTGGATACGCAGTATTTT	CASSLVLGGRVDTQYF
.	TRBV12-3/TRBV12-4	.	TRBJ2-2	TGTGCCAGCAGTCGACAGCCCCCGGGGGCCGGGGAGCTGTTTTTT	CASSRQPPGAGELFF
TRBD2	TRBV7-9	.	TRBJ2-1	TGTGCCAGCAGCTTAGGGCCTAGCGGAGACAATGAGCAGTTCTTC	CASSLGPSGDNEQFF
TRBD1	TRBV6-1	.	TRBJ2-2	TGTGCCAGCGAGGAGGGGACAGGGAACACCGGGGAGCTGTTTTTT	CASEEGTGNTGELFF
.	TRBV5-6	once	TRBJ2-2	TGTGCCAGCAGCGGCATAGGTCTCCCCGGGGAGCTGTTTTTT	CASSGIGLPGELFF
TRBD2	TRBV24-1	.	TRBJ2-1	TGTGCCACCAGTGATCCGATTAGCGGGAGAGGCCATGAGCAGTTCTTC	CATSDPISGRGHEQFF
TRBD1	TRBV4-3	.	TRBJ2-2	TGCGCCAGCAGCCAGAGGCTGGGACAGCTTAACACCGGGGAGCTGTTTTTT	CASSQRLGQLNTGELFF
.	TRBV5-1	.	TRBJ1-4	TGCGCCAGCAGCGGGGCGGGAGGATACGAAAAACTGTTTTTT	CASSGAGGYEKLFF
TRBD1	TRBV5-6	once	TRBJ1-1	TGTGCCAGCAGAAGGACAGGGCCCACTGAAGCTTTCTTT	CASRRTGPTEAFF
.	TRBV20-1	.	TRBJ1-4	TGCAGTGCTAGTTTTGTCGGCATGGGTGAAGAACTGTTTTTT	CSASFVGMGEELFF
.	TRBV29-1	few	TRBJ2-5	TGCAGCGTTTGGGGCAGGGCGGAGACCCAGTACTTC	CSVWGRAETQYF
.	TRBV28	.	TRBJ2-3	TGTGCCAGCACAGGGATGGGCACAGATACGCAGTATTTT	CASTGMGTDTQYF
TRBD1	TRBV30	.	TRBJ1-2	TGTGCCTACCGGGACAGGATGAACTATGGCTACACCTTC	CAYRDRMNYGYTF
.	TRBV6-4	.	TRBJ2-2	TGTGCCAGCAGTGACACCCTACTCGGGGAGCTGTTTTTT	CASSDTLLGELFF
.	TRBV9	.	TRBJ1-1	TGTGCCAGCAGCGTGCTGGACAGGAACACTGAAGCTTTCTTT	CASSVLDRNTEAFF
.	TRBV27	.	TRBJ2-6	TGTGCCAGCAGTTTATTGCCTGGGGCCAACGTCCTGACTTTC	CASSLLPGANVLTF
TRBD2	TRBV7-8	.	TRBJ2-1	TGTGCCAGCAGCCCTACTTATAGCGGGAGCTACAATGAGCAGTTCTTC	CASSPTYSGSYNEQFF
.	TRBV2	.	TRBJ2-3	TGTGCCAGCAATCCCGCCGAGGACCTCTATAGCACAGATACGCAGTATTTT	CASNPAEDLYSTDTQYF